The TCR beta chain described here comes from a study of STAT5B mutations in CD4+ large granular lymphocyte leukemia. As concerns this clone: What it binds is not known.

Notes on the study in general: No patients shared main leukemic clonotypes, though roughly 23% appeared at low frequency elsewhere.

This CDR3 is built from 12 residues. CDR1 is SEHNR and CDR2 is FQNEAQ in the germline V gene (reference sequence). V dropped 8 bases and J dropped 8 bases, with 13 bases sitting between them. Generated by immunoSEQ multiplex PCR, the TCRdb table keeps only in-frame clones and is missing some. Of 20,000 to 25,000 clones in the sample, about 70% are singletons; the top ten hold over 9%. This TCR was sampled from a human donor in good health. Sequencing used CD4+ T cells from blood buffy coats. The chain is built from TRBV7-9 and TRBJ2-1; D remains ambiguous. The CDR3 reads CASGFSGDEQFF. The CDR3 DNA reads TGTGCCAGCGGATTCTCGGGTGATGAGCAGTTCTTC.